This T cell receptor beta chain was observed in a study of T cell responses to AZD1222 COVID-19 vaccine (dated by TCRdb to about 2021). With regard to the full study: AZD1222 recipients given second doses at about 4 weeks or at about 12 weeks were pooled, since spike-specific TCR depth and breadth were not found to differ between the two schedules. A total of approximately 240 trial participants underwent TCR sequencing, of whom 207 had received two doses of AZD1222 and about 26 had received two doses of the MenACWY control vaccine. Trial participants were enrolled into age subgroups of 18-55, 56-69 and 70-plus years, which contained around 150, 28 and 57 TCR-sequenced participants, respectively.

The time point label corresponds to: baseline before first vaccination. The vaccinee samples were drawn from two UK trials, COV001 and COV002, one of which was a single-blind randomized controlled phase 2/3 trial testing AZD1222 (ChAdOx1 nCoV-19) in healthy adults. For TCRbeta chain sequencing, PBMC samples were collected from trial participants at day 0 and at day 28 after the second dose. The CDR3 regions of human TCRbeta chains were subjected to immunosequencing. The original pipeline was this. TCRs in the repertoires were compared against a reference library of SARS-CoV-2-specific TCRs that had been generated with the MIRA antigen-specificity platform. Breadth meant the fraction of unique TCRs that were SARS-CoV-2-associated, whereas depth meant the fraction of total T cells that were SARS-CoV-2-associated. Using the MIRA data, each spike-specific TCR was assigned both to the spike region to which the TCR was reactive and to a CD4 or CD8 class. Log10-transformed breadth and depth values were compared by one-way ANOVA with Sidak's multiple comparisons tests. Not all clones reach the TCRdb copy of this immuneACCESS table, which keeps in-frame sequences only. Checked studies attribute under half of the gap to unresolved V genes and leave the rest unexplained. D and trimming were read from the DNA, whereas the V and J calls and clone size are those reported in that table. A total of 150,000 to 200,000 clones appear in this sample, 94% of them only once. The ten largest clones capture 0.6% to 0.7% of the sample.

This clone is a singleton in its sample. No antigen is known for it. No much larger clone is present one base from it, and per-base qualities are unavailable. On the study overall, not on this receptor specifically: Because no day 14 peak-response samples were available, the repertoires could be characterized only after the peak T cell response. After two AZD1222 doses, both the breadth and the depth of spike-specific TCRs were significantly higher than at day 0 and than in MenACWY recipients. The whole spike protein was spanned by vaccine-associated CD4 TCRs, and dominant responses were seen in regions 160-218 and 743-854. The 56-69-year group was small, and its depth increase did not reach significance, likely because of low power. Only five to seven AZD1222 recipients were SARS-CoV-2 seropositive at baseline, limiting conclusions about previously exposed vaccinees. Reportedly, close to half of the unique spike-specific TCRs recognized epitopes lying outside the regions that are mutated in the B.1.351 and B.1.1.7 variants. Participants were mostly white British and included more females than males, and it was suggested by the authors that clonal diversity may have been underestimated.

The receptor was isolated from an adult in good health. Here the sequenced sample was peripheral blood, taken on day 0 of AZD1222 vaccination.

The DNA is as follows: TGTGCCAGGCACGCGGGGACAGGCACTAATTCACCCCTCCACTTT. Its protein reads: CARHAGTGTNSPLHF. The chain is assembled from TRBV2 and TRBJ1-6, and 8 bases in between align with TRBD1. The germline V gene encodes CDR1 SNHLY and CDR2 FYNNEI. From the cysteine through the phenylalanine, the CDR3 covers 15 amino acids. Of all the DNA, just the CDR3 is kept, 45 bases in frame from base 1. Trimming leaves V shorter by 9 bases and J shorter by 6 bases, with the junction holding 10 bases beyond the gene matches.